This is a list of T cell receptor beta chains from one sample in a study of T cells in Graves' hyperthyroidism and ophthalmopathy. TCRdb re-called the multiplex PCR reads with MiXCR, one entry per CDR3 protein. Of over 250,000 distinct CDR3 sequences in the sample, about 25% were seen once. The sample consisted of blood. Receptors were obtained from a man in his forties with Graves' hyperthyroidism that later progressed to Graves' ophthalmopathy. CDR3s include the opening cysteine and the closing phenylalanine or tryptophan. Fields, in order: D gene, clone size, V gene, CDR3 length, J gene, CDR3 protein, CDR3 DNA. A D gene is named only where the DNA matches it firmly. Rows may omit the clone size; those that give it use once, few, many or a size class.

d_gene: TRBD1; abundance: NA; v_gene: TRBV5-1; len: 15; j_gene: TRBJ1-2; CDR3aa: CASSARQGLDYGYTF; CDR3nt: TGCGCCAGCAGCGCCCGACAGGGTCTCGACTATGGCTACACCTTC
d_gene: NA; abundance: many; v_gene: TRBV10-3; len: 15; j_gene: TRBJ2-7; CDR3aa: CAISEGRGARDEQYF; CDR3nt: TGTGCCATCAGTGAAGGAAGGGGCGCTAGGGACGAGCAGTACTTC
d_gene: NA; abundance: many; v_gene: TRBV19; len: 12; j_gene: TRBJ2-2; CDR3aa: CASSTGRRELFF; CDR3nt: TGTGCCAGTAGTACAGGGAGGCGGGAGCTGTTTTTT
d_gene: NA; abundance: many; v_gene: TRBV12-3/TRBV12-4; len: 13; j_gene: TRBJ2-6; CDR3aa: CASNLHGANVLTF; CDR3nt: TGTGCCAGCAACTTACACGGGGCCAACGTCCTGACTTTC
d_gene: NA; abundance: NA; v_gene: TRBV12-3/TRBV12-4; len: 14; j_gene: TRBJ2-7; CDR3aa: CASSRGAEAYEQYF; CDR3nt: TGTGCCAGCAGTCGAGGGGCGGAGGCCTACGAGCAGTACTTC
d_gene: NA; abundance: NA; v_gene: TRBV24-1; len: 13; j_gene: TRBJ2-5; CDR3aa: CATGQGALETQYF; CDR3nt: TGTGCCACCGGCCAGGGAGCGTTAGAGACCCAGTACTTC
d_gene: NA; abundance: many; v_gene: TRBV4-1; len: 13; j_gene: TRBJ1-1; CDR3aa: CASSLQARDPAFF; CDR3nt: TGCGCCAGCAGCCTCCAAGCTCGGGATCCGGCTTTCTTT
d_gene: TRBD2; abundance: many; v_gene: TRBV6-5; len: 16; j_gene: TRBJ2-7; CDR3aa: CASSYGRGSGGYEQYF; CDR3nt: TGTGCCAGCAGTTACGGTAGGGGAAGCGGGGGTTACGAGCAGTACTTC
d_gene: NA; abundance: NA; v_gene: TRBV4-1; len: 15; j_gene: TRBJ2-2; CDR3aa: CASSQVRSSPGELFF; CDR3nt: TGCGCCAGCAGCCAAGTGCGATCGAGTCCCGGGGAGCTGTTTTTT
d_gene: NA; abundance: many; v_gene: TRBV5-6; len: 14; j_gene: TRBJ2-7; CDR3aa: CASSLGLDKREQYF; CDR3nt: TGTGCCAGCAGCTTGGGACTAGATAAGAGGGAGCAGTACTTC
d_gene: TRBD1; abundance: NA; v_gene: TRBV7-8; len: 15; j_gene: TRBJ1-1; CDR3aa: CASSISTTGSTEAFF; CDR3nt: TGTGCCAGCAGCATCTCCACGACAGGGAGCACTGAAGCTTTCTTT
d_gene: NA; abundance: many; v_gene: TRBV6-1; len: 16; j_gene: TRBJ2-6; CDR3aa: CASTGPGVSGANVLTF; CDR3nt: TGTGCCAGCACTGGACCTGGGGTTTCTGGGGCCAACGTCCTGACTTTC
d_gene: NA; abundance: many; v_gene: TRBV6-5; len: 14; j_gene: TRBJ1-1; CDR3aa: CASRGAVMNTEAFF; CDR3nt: TGTGCCAGCAGAGGGGCGGTTATGAACACTGAAGCTTTCTTT
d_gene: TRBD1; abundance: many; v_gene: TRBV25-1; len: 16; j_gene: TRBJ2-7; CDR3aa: CASSPGQAQTSYEQYF; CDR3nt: TGTGCCAGCAGCCCCGGACAGGCGCAAACCTCCTACGAGCAGTACTTC
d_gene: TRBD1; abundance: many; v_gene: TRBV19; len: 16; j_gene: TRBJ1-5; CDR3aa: CASSFRDRGFAQPQHF; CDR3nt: TGTGCCAGTAGCTTCCGGGACAGGGGTTTTGCGCAGCCCCAGCATTTT
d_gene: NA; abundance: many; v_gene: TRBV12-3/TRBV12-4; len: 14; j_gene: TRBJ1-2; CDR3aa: CASSLHRRESGYTF; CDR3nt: TGTGCCAGCAGTTTACACCGAAGGGAGAGTGGCTACACCTTC
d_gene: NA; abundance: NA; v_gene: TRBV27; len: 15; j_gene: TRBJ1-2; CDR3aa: CASSLSSSSHYGYTF; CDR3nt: TGTGCCAGCAGTTTATCGAGTAGCAGCCACTATGGCTACACCTTC
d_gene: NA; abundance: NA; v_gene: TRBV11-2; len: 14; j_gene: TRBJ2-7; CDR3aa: CASSQPGRRYEQYF; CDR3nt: TGTGCCAGCAGCCAGCCGGGGAGGAGGTACGAGCAGTACTTC
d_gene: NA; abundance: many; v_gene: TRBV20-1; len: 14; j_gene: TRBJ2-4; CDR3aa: CSAEGTLAKNIQYF; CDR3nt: TGCAGTGCAGAAGGGACCTTAGCCAAAAACATTCAGTACTTC
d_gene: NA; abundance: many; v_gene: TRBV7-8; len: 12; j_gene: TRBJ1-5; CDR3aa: CASSHSFQPQHF; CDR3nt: TGTGCCAGCAGCCACTCATTTCAGCCCCAGCATTTT
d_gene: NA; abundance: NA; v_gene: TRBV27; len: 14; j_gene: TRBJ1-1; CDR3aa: CASSLGDRNTEAFF; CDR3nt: TGTGCCAGCAGTTTAGGAGATCGGAACACTGAAGCTTTCTTT
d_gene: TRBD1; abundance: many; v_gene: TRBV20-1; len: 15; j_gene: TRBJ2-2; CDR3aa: CSARVGQGGSGELFF; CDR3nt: TGCAGTGCTCGAGTGGGACAGGGTGGTAGCGGGGAGCTGTTTTTT
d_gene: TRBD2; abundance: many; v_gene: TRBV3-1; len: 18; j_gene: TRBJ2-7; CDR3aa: CASSQDFDPGLAYYEQYF; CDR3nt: TGTGCCAGCAGCCAAGACTTCGACCCGGGACTAGCGTACTACGAGCAGTACTTC
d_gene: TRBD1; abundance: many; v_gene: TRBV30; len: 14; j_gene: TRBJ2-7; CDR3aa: CACLWTGGPYEQYF; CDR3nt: TGTGCCTGCCTCTGGACAGGGGGGCCCTACGAGCAGTACTTC
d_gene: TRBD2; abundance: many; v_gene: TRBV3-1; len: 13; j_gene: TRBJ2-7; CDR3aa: CASSQLAGYEQYF; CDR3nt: TGTGCCAGCAGCCAACTAGCGGGATACGAGCAGTACTTC
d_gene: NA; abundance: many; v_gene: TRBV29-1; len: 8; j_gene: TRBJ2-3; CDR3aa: CSVDTQYF; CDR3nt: TGCAGCGTAGATACGCAGTATTTT
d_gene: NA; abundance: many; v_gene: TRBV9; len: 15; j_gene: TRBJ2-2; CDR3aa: CASSVEGAGTGELFF; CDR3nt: TGTGCCAGCAGCGTAGAAGGGGCGGGCACCGGGGAGCTGTTTTTT
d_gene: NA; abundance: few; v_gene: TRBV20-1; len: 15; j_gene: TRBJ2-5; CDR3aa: CSARDLSASGETQYF; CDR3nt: TGCAGTGCTAGAGACCTTAGCGCGTCAGGGGAGACCCAGTACTTC
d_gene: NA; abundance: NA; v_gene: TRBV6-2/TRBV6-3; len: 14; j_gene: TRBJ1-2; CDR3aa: CASSSPDRHYGYTF; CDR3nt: TGTGCCAGCAGTTCCCCAGACAGGCACTATGGCTACACCTTC
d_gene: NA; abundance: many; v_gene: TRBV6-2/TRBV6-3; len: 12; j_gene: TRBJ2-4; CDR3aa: CASSRQRPIQYF; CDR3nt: TGTGCCAGCAGCCGACAGAGGCCCATTCAGTACTTC
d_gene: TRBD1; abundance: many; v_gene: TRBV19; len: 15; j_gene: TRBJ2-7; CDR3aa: CASSIGWDRVNEQYF; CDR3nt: TGTGCCAGTAGTATAGGTTGGGACAGGGTCAACGAGCAGTACTTC
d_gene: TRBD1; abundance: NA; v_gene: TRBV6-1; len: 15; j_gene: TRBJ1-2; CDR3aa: CASMDSGQGANGYTF; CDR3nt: TGTGCCAGCATGGATTCGGGACAGGGGGCTAATGGCTACACCTTC
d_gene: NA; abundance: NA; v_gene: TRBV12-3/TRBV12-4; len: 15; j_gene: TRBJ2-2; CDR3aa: CASSFPSGFTGELFF; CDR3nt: TGTGCCAGCAGTTTCCCTTCGGGGTTCACCGGGGAGCTGTTTTTT
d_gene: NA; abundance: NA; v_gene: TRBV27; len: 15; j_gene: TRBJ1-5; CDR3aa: CASSLSSDSNQPQHF; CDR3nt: TGTGCCAGCAGTTTAAGTTCAGATAGCAATCAGCCCCAGCATTTT
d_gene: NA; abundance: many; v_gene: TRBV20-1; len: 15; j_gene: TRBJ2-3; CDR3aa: CSARDLGLIADTQYF; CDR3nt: TGCAGTGCTAGAGATCTGGGGTTAATCGCAGATACGCAGTATTTT
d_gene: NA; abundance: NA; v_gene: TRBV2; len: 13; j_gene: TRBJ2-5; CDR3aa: CASSGQGLGTQYF; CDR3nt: TGTGCCAGCAGTGGGCAGGGTCTAGGGACCCAGTACTTC
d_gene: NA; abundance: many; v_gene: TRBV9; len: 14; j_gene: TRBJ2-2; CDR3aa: CASSVAGEVGELFF; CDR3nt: TGTGCCAGCAGCGTTGCAGGGGAGGTCGGGGAGCTGTTTTTT
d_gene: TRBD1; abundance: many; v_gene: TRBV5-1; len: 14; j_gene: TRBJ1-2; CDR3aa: CASSLDRDRNGYTF; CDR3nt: TGCGCCAGCAGCTTGGATAGGGACAGGAACGGCTACACCTTC
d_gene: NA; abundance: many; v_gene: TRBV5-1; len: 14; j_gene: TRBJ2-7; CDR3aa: CASSWGRSSYEQYF; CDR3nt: TGCGCCAGCAGCTGGGGACGGAGCTCCTACGAGCAGTACTTC
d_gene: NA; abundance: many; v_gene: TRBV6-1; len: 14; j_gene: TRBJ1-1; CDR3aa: CASSPRTVNTEAFF; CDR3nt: TGTGCCAGCAGCCCACGGACGGTGAACACTGAAGCTTTCTTT
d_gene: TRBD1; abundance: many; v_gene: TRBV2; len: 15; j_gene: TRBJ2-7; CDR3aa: CASSSGQGKTYEQYF; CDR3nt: TGTGCCAGCAGTAGCGGACAGGGTAAGACCTACGAGCAGTACTTC
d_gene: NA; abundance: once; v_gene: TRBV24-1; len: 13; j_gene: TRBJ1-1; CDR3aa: CATSDYVGTEASF; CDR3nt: TGTGCCACCAGCGATTACGTGGGCACTGAAGCTTCCTTT
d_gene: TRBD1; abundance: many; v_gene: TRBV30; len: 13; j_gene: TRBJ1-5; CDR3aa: CAWAGGPNQPQHF; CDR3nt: TGTGCCTGGGCAGGGGGGCCCAATCAGCCCCAGCATTTT
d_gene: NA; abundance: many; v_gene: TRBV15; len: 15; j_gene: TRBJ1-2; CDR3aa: CATSRSRLANYGYTF; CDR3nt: TGTGCCACCAGCAGATCCCGGTTAGCTAACTATGGCTACACCTTC
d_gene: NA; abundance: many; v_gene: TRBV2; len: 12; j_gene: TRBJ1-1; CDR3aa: CASTPGNTEAFF; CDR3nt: TGTGCCAGCACGCCCGGGAACACTGAAGCTTTCTTT
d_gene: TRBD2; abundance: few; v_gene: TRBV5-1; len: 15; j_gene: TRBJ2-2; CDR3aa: CASSWTSGHGGELFF; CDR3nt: TGCGCCAGCAGCTGGACTAGCGGCCATGGCGGGGAGCTGTTTTTT
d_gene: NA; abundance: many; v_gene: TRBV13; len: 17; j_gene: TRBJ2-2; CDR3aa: CASSLPRGVGGTGELFF; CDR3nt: TGTGCCAGCAGCTTACCCCGGGGAGTCGGGGGCACCGGGGAGCTGTTTTTT
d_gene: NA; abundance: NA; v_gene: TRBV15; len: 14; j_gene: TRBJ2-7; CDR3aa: CATSRDGLSYEQYF; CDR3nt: TGTGCCACCAGCAGAGACGGACTTTCCTACGAGCAGTACTTC
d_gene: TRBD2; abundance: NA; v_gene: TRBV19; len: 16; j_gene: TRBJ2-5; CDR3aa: CASSEGLAGGSETQYF; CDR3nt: TGTGCCAGTAGTGAGGGACTAGCGGGAGGCTCAGAGACCCAGTACTTC
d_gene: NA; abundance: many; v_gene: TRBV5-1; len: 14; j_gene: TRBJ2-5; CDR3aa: CASSLESRRETQYF; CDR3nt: TGCGCCAGCAGCTTGGAAAGTAGAAGGGAGACCCAGTACTTC
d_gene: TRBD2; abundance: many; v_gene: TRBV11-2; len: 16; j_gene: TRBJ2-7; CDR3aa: CASSSRLAGVGYEQYF; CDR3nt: TGTGCCAGCAGCTCCAGACTAGCGGGAGTAGGATACGAGCAGTACTTC